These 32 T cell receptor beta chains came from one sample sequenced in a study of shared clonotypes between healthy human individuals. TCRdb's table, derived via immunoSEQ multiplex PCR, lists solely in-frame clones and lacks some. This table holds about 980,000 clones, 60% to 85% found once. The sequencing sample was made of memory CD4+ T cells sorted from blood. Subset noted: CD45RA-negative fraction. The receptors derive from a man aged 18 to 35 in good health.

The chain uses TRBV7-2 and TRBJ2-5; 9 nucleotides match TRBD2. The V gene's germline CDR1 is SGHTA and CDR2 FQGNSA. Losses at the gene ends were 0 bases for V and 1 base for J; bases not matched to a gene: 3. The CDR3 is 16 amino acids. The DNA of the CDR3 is TGTGCCAGCAGCTTAGCAGCGGGAGGAACCCAAGAGACCCAGTACTTC. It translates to CASSLAAGGTQETQYF.

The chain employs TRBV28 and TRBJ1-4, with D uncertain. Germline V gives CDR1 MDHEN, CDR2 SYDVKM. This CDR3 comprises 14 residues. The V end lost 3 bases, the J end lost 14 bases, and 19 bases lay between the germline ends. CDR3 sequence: CASSLGVLMERLFF. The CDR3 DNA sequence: TGTGCCAGCAGTTTGGGCGTCTTAATGGAAAGGCTGTTTTTT.

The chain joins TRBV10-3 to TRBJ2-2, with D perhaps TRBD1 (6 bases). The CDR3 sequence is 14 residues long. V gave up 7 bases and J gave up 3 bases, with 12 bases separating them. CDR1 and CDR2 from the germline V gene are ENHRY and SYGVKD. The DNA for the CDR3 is TGTGCCATCAAGGGGGATACGGACACCGGGGAGCTGTTTTTT. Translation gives CAIKGDTDTGELFF.

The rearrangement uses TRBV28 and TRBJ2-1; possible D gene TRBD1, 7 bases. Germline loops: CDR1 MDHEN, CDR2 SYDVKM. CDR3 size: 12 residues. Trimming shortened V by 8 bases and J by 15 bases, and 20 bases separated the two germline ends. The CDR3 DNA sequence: TGTGCCAGCCTCACGGCAGGGGGGTATCCGTTCTTC. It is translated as CASLTAGGYPFF.

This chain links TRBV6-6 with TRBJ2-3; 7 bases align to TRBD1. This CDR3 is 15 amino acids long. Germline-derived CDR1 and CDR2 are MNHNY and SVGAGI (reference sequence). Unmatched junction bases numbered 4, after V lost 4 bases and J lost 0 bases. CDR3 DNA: TGTGCCAGCAGTTCCACAGGGGTTAGCACAGATACGCAGTATTTT. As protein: CASSSTGVSTDTQYF.

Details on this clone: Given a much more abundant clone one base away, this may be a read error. CDR3 protein: CASRGIYNEQFF. The CDR3 bases are TGTGCCAGCAGGGGTATATACAATGAGCAGTTCTTC. V and J are TRBV2 and TRBJ2-1; D remains ambiguous. The V and J ends lost 6 bases and 4 bases respectively, with 7 bases between them. The CDR3 has 12 residues. The germline CDR1 and CDR2 sequences are SNHLY and FYNNEI.

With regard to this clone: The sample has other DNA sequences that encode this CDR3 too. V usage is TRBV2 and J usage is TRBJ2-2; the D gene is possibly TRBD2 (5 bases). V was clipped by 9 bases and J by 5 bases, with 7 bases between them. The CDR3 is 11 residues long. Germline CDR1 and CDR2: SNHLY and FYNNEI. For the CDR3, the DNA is TGTGCCAGTAGGGAGACCGGGGAGCTGTTTTTT. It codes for CASRETGELFF.

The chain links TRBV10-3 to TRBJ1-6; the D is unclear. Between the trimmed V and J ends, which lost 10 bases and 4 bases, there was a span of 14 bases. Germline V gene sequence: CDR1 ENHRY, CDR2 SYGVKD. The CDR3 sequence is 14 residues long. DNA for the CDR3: TGTGCCACGGCCAGCGGGGATTATAATTCACCCCTCCACTTT. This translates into CATASGDYNSPLHF.

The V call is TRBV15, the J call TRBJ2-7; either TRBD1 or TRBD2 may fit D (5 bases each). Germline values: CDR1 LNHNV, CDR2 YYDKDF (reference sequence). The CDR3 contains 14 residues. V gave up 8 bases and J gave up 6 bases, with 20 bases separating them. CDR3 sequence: CATRLRGAGGEQYF. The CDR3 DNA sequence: TGTGCCACCCGGCTCCGGGGCGCTGGAGGCGAGCAGTACTTC.

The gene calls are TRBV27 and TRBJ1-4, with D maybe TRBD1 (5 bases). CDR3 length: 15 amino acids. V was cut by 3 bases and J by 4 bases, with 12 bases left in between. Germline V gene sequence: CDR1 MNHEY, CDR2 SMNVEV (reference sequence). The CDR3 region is CASSLRGVVNEKLFF. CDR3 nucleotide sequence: TGTGCCAGCAGTTTGCGGGGCGTGGTTAATGAAAAACTGTTTTTT.

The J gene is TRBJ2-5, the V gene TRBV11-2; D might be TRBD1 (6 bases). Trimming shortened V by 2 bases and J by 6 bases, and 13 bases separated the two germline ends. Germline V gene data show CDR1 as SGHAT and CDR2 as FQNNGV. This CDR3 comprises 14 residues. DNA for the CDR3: TGTGCCAGCAGCTTACTCAGGGGTTCCAAGACCCAGTACTTC. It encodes CASSLLRGSKTQYF.

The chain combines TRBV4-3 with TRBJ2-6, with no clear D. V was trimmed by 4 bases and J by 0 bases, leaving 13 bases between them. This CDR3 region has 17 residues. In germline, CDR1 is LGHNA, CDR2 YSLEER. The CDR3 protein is CASSRVGKGSGANVLTF. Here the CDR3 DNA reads TGCGCCAGCAGCCGAGTGGGGAAGGGCTCTGGGGCCAACGTCCTGACTTTC.

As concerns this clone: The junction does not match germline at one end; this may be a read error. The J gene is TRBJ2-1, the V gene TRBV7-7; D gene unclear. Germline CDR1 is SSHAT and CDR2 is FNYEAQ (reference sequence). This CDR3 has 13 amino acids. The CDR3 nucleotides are TGTGCTAGCAGCTTAACCGCGACCAATGAGCAGTTCTTC. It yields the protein CASSLTATNEQFF.

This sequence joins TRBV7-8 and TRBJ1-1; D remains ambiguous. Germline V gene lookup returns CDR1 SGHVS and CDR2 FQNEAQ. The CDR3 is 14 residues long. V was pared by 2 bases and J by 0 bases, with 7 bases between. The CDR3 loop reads CASSLHRLNTEAFF. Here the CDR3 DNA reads TGTGCCAGCAGCTTACACAGACTGAACACTGAAGCTTTCTTT.

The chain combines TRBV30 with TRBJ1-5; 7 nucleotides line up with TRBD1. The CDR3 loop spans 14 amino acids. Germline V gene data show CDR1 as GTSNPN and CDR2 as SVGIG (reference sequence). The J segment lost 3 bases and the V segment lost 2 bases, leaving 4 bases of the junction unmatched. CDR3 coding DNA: TGTGCCTGGAGTATTGGACAGGACAATCAGCCCCAGCATTTT. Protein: CAWSIGQDNQPQHF.

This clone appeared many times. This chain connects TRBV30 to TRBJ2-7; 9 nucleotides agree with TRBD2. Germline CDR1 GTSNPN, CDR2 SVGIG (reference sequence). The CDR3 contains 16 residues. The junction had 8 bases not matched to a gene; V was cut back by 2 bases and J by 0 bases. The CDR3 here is CAWSRTSDWSSYEQYF. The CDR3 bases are TGTGCCTGGAGTCGGACTAGCGACTGGAGCTCCTACGAGCAGTACTTC. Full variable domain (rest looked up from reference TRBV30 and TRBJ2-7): SQTIHQWPATLVQPVGSPLSLECTVEGTSNPNLYWYRQAAGRGLQLLFYSVGIGQISSEVPQNLSASRPQDRQFILSSKKLLLSDSGFYLCAWSRTSDWSSYEQYFGPGTRLTVT.

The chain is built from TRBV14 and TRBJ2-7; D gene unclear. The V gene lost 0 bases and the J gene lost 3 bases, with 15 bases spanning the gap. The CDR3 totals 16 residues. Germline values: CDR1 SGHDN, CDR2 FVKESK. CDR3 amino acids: CASSQDQKRLVYEQYF. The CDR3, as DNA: TGTGCCAGCAGCCAAGATCAGAAACGGCTCGTCTACGAGCAGTACTTC.

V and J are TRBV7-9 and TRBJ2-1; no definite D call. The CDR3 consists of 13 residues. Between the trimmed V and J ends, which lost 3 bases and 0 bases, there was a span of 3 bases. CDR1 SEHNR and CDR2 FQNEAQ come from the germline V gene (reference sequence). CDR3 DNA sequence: TGTGCCAGCAGCTTGGACTCCTACAATGAGCAGTTCTTC. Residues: CASSLDSYNEQFF.

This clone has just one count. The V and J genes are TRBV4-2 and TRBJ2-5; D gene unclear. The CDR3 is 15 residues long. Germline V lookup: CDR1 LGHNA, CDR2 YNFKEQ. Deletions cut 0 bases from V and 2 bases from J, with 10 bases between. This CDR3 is CASSQDSFAQETQYF. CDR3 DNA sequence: TGTGCCAGCAGCCAAGATAGTTTTGCTCAAGAGACCCAGTACTTC.

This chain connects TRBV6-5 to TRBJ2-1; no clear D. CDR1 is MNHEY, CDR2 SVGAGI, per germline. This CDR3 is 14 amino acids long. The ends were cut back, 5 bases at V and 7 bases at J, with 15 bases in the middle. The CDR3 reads CASSTNLKPNEQFF. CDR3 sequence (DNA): TGTGCCAGCAGTACCAATTTGAAACCGAATGAGCAGTTCTTC.

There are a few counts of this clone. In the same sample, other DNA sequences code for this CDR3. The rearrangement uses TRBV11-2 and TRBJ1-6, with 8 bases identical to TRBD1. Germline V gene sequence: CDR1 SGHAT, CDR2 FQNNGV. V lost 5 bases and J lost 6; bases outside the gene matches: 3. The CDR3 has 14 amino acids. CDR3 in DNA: TGTGCCAGCAGCCCGGACAGGGTTAATTCACCCCTCCACTTT. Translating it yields CASSPDRVNSPLHF.

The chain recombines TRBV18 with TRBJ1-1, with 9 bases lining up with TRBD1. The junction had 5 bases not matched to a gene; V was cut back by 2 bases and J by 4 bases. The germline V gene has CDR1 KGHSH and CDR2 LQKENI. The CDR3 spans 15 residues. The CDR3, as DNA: TGTGCCAGCTCACCAACTGGACAGGGGAGCACTGAAGCTTTCTTT. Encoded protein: CASSPTGQGSTEAFF.

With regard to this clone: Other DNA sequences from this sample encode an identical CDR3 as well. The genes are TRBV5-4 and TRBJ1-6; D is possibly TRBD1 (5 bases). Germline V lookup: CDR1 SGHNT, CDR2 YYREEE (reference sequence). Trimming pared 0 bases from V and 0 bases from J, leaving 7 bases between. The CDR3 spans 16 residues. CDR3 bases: TGTGCCAGCAGCTTGGACAGGAGCTCCTATAATTCACCCCTCCACTTT. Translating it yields CASSLDRSSYNSPLHF.

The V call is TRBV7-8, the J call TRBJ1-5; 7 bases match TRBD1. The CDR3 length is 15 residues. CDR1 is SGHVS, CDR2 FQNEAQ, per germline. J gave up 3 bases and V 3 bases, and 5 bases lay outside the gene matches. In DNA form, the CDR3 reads TGTGCCAGCAGCTTTACAGGGGACTTCAATCAGCCCCAGCATTTT. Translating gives CASSFTGDFNQPQHF.

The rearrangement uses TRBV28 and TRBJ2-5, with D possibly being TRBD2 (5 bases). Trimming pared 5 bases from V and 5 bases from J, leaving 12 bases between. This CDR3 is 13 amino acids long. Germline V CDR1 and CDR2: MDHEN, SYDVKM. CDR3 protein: CASSPTLAETQYF. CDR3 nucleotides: TGTGCCAGCAGTCCGACCTTAGCGGAGACCCAGTACTTC.

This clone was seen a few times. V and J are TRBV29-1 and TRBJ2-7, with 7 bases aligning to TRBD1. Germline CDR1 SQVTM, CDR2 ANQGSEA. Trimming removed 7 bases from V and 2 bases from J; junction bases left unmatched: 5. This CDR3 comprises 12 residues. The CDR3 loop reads CSAQGLTYEQYF. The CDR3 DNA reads TGCAGCGCACAGGGGCTTACCTACGAGCAGTACTTC.

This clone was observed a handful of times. In nucleotides, the CDR3 is TGTGCCAGTAATTCGGACAGGGCAGGAAAAGGGGAGCTGTTTTTT. It yields the protein CASNSDRAGKGELFF. The rearrangement joins TRBV19 to TRBJ2-2, with 8 bases aligning to TRBD1. Germline V gene sequence: CDR1 LNHDA, CDR2 SQIVND (reference sequence). V lost 7 bases and J lost 8; bases outside the gene matches: 12. The CDR3 is 15 amino acids.

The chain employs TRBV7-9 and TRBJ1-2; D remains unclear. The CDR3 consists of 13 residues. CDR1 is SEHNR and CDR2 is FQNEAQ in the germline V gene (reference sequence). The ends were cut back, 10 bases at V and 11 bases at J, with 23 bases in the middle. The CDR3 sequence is CATRVMGEGRYTF. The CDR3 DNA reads TGTGCCACCCGCGTTATGGGCGAGGGCCGATACACCTTC.

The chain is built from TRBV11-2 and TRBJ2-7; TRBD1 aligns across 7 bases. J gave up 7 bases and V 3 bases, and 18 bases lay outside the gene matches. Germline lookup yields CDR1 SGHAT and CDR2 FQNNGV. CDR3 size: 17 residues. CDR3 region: CASSFNRGVNMQYEQYF. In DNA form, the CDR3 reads TGTGCCAGCAGCTTCAACAGGGGTGTAAATATGCAATATGAGCAGTACTTC. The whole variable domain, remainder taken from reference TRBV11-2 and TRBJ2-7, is EAGVAQSPRYKIIEKRQSVAFWCNPISGHATLYWYQQILGQGPKLLIQFQNNGVVDDSQLPKDRFSAERLKGVDSTLKIQPAKLEDSAVYLCASSFNRGVNMQYEQYFGPGTRLTVT.

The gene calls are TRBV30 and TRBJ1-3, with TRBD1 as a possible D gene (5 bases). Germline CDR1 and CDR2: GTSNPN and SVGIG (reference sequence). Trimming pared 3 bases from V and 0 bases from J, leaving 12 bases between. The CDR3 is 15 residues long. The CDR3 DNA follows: TGTGCCTGGAGGCGGGACCTCAACTCTGGAAACACCATATATTTT. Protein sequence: CAWRRDLNSGNTIYF.

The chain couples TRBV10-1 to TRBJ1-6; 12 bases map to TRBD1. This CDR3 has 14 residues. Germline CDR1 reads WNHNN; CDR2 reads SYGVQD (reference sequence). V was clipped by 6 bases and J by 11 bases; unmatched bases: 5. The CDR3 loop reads CASSRDRGLAPLHF. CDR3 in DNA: TGCGCCAGCAGCCGGGACAGGGGGCTAGCACCCCTCCACTTT.

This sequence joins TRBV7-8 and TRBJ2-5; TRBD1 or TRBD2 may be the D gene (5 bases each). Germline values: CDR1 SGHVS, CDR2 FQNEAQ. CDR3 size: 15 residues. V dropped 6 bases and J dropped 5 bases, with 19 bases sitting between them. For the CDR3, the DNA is TGTGCCAGCAGAAACGCCGGGGCCCCAAGGGAGACCCAGTACTTC. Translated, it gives CASRNAGAPRETQYF. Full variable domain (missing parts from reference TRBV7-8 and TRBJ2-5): GAGVSQSPRYKVAKRGQDVALRCDPISGHVSLFWYQQALGQGPEFLTYFQNEAQLDKSGLPSDRFFAERPEGSVSTLKIQRTQQEDSAVYLCASRNAGAPRETQYFGPGTRLLVL.